One sample yielded the 22 T cell receptor beta chains listed below, sequenced in a study of blood T cell repertoires in COVID-19. Assay: immunoSEQ multiplex PCR; the TCRdb copy retains only in-frame clones and omits some. The data contain roughly 150,000 clones, roughly 81% of them singletons. Sequencing used peripheral blood. These TCRs come from an elderly woman with COVID-19, enrolled during active disease.

This sequence joins TRBV3-1 (or the pseudogene TRBV3-2) and TRBJ1-1, with TRBD1 matching over 7 bases. Germline V lookup: CDR1 LGHDT, CDR2 YNNKEL (reference sequence). J lost 1 base, V lost 2 bases, and 4 bases had no gene match. CDR3 length: 15 amino acids. For the CDR3, the DNA is TGTGCCAGCAGCCAATCCTGGACAGGGAACACTGAAGCTTTCTTT. Translation gives CASSQSWTGNTEAFF.

The J gene is TRBJ2-5, the V gene TRBV28; a weak D match, TRBD1 (7 bases). V was pared by 7 bases and J by 4 bases, with 22 bases between. This CDR3 contains 16 residues. In germline, CDR1 is MDHEN, CDR2 SYDVKM. This CDR3 is CASTGVGGQTPETQYF. The CDR3 region has the DNA TGTGCCAGCACCGGGGTGGGGGGACAGACCCCAGAGACCCAGTACTTC.

J is TRBJ2-5 and V is TRBV18; possibly TRBD1 for D (5 bases). V lost 0 bases and J 5 bases, leaving 13 bases between the germline ends. The CDR3 covers 15 residues. Germline V gene lookup returns CDR1 KGHSH and CDR2 LQKENI. The CDR3 sequence: CASSPPTTALETQYF. The CDR3 DNA sequence: TGTGCCAGCTCACCACCGACGACAGCCTTGGAGACCCAGTACTTC.

The rearrangement uses TRBV10-3 and TRBJ2-1; TRBD2 matches 7 bases. Unmatched junction bases numbered 9, after V lost 10 bases and J lost 0 bases. The length of the CDR3 is 15 residues. Germline V gives CDR1 ENHRY, CDR2 SYGVKD. DNA of the CDR3: TGTGCCACCACCCAAGCGGGGAGCTCCTACAATGAGCAGTTCTTC. As protein: CATTQAGSSYNEQFF.

This rearrangement joins TRBV9 to TRBJ1-5, with TRBD1 matching 10 bases. The junction had 4 bases not matched to a gene; V was cut back by 3 bases and J by 7 bases. CDR3 length equals 14 residues. Germline CDR1 reads SGDLS; CDR2 reads YYNGEE. In DNA, the CDR3 is TGTGCCAGCAGCGCGACAGGGGGCTGGCAGCCCCAGCATTTT. It yields the protein CASSATGGWQPQHF.

The chain couples TRBV6-6 to TRBJ2-3; 7 bases fit TRBD1. From germline, CDR1 is MNHNY and CDR2 SVGAGI (reference sequence). CDR3 length: 16 amino acids. V was clipped by 4 bases and J by 1 base; unmatched bases: 8. The CDR3 is CASSSPNGQGTDTQYF. The CDR3 DNA follows: TGTGCCAGCAGTTCCCCAAACGGACAGGGCACAGATACGCAGTATTTT.

The chain couples TRBV21-1 to TRBJ1-6. TRBV21-1 corresponds to a pseudogene. The CDR3 runs 13 residues. Here the CDR3 DNA reads TGTGCCAGCAGCAAAGCGGAGGAGGACCCCCTCCACTTT. This sequence encodes CASSKAEEDPLHF.

The chain recombines TRBV7-9 with TRBJ1-4, with 8 bases lining up with TRBD1. V shed 5 bases, J shed 7 bases, and the junction held 12 bases outside the gene matches. CDR3 size: 16 residues. Germline V gene sequence: CDR1 SEHNR, CDR2 FQNEAQ (reference sequence). CDR3 in amino acids: CASSPRQGRGGEKLFF. The CDR3 nucleotides read TGTGCCAGCAGCCCCCGACAGGGGCGGGGGGGTGAAAAACTGTTTTTT.

The V gene is TRBV12-5, the J gene TRBJ2-1; TRBD1 matches at 10 bases. The CDR3 sequence is 16 residues long. Germline V gives CDR1 LGHNT, CDR2 FRNRAP. Trimming removed 4 bases from V and 7 bases from J; junction bases left unmatched: 10. CDR3 nucleotide sequence: TGTGCTAGTGGTTCTGGCTGGGACAGGGGTAGAAATGAGCAGTTCTTC. Its protein is CASGSGWDRGRNEQFF.

This rearrangement joins TRBV4-1 to TRBJ1-4; no firm D call. Germline V CDR1 and CDR2: MGHRA, YSYEKL. The CDR3 runs to 14 residues. V lost 1 base and J 12 bases, leaving 15 bases between the germline ends. The CDR3 nucleotides are TGCGCCAGCAGCCAAGGCCCCACGACCGGGGAACTGTTTTTT. Protein sequence: CASSQGPTTGELFF.

The rearrangement uses TRBV13 and TRBJ2-7, with 10 bases aligning to TRBD1. Trimming at V came to 0 bases and at J to 2 bases, leaving 1 base not matched to a gene. The CDR3 covers 15 residues. Germline assignment: CDR1 PRHDT and CDR2 FYEKMQ (reference sequence). CDR3 sequence reads: CASSLGDRGAYEQYF. The CDR3 nucleotides are TGTGCCAGCAGCTTAGGGGACAGGGGGGCCTACGAGCAGTACTTC.

This clone was seen a few times. The chain carries TRBV12-3 or TRBV12-4 and TRBJ1-1; possibly TRBD1 for D (5 bases). The CDR3 is 12 amino acids. Trimming cost V 8 bases and J 4 bases, with 11 bases left between them. CDR3 in amino acids: CASGQGATEAFF. The CDR3 coding sequence is TGTGCCAGCGGGCAAGGGGCCACTGAAGCTTTCTTT.

This sequence joins TRBV24-1 and TRBJ1-2; TRBD1 matches 10 bases. V gave up 5 bases and J gave up 2 bases; unmatched junction bases: 7. The germline V gene encodes CDR1 KGHDR and CDR2 SFDVKD. The CDR3 totals 16 residues. For the CDR3, the DNA is TGTGCCACCAGTGGGGCCGGACAGGGGGGAAACTATGGCTACACCTTC. Translation: CATSGAGQGGNYGYTF.

The rearrangement links TRBV18 to TRBJ2-3, with 13 bases identical to TRBD2. Germline values: CDR1 KGHSH, CDR2 LQKENI. This CDR3 region has 18 residues. V trimming: 1 base; J trimming: 2 bases; junction bases outside the gene matches: 6. CDR3 region: CASSPLGTSGTATDTQYF. DNA of the CDR3: TGTGCCAGCTCACCACTGGGGACTAGCGGGACGGCCACAGATACGCAGTATTTT.

V gene TRBV30 combines with J gene TRBJ1-1; TRBD1 matches 8 bases. Germline V CDR1 and CDR2: GTSNPN, SVGIG (reference sequence). CDR3 length: 13 amino acids. Losses at the gene ends were 4 bases for V and 4 bases for J; bases not matched to a gene: 5. The CDR3 DNA follows: TGTGCCTGGACTGGACAGGGAGGCACTGAAGCTTTCTTT. Amino acids: CAWTGQGGTEAFF.

The chain combines TRBV7-6 with TRBJ2-2, with a possible D match to TRBD1 (6 bases). V was trimmed by 5 bases and J by 7 bases, leaving 17 bases between them. The CDR3 has 15 residues. Germline CDR1 SGHVS, CDR2 FNYEAQ. The CDR3 loop is CASSRVNPGVGELFF. The CDR3 nucleotides are TGTGCCAGCAGCCGTGTGAACCCAGGGGTCGGGGAGCTGTTTTTT.

This chain connects TRBV18 to TRBJ2-3, with D possibly TRBD2 on 5 matching bases. The CDR3 totals 14 residues. The V end lost 3 bases, the J end lost 0 bases, and 7 bases lay between the germline ends. Germline CDR1 KGHSH, CDR2 LQKENI. The CDR3 DNA reads as TGTGCCAGCTCACCCCGGACTAGCACAGATACGCAGTATTTT. Residues: CASSPRTSTDTQYF.

For the CDR3, the DNA is TGTGCCAGCAGCCAAGTTAGGGGGGGCGCGTATGGCTACACCTTC. It specifies CASSQVRGGAYGYTF. J is TRBJ1-2 and V is TRBV3-1 (or the pseudogene TRBV3-2); a possible D gene is TRBD1 (6 bases). Per germline, CDR1 LGHDT and CDR2 YNNKEL (reference sequence). The CDR3 has 15 amino acids. V shed 1 base and J shed 5 bases, with 14 bases lying between them.

This chain connects TRBV7-3 to TRBJ2-2; tentatively, D is TRBD2 (6 bases). The CDR3 sequence is 16 residues long. Germline-derived CDR1 and CDR2 are SGHTA and FQGTGA. The V gene lost 0 bases and the J gene lost 7 bases, with 15 bases spanning the gap. As DNA, the CDR3 is TGTGCCAGCAGCTTAACTATCCCTAGCGTATACGGGGAGCTGTTTTTT. Encoded protein: CASSLTIPSVYGELFF.

The chain combines TRBV27 with TRBJ1-5, with 11 positions matching TRBD1. CDR3 size: 17 residues. The V gene's germline CDR1 is MNHEY and CDR2 SMNVEV (reference sequence). V dropped 4 bases and J dropped 3; count of bases not matched to a gene: 8. As DNA, the CDR3 is TGTGCCAGCAGTTCCCGGGACAGGGGGTTAAACAATCAGCCCCAGCATTTT. Protein sequence: CASSSRDRGLNNQPQHF.

This clone was counted a single time. The rearrangement joins TRBV6-1 to TRBJ1-5, with a tentative D call TRBD1 (5 bases). Germline CDR1 MNHNS, CDR2 SASEGT. CDR3 size: 14 residues. Trimming left V 3 bases short and J 5 bases short, with 11 bases between. Written as DNA, the CDR3 is TGTGCCAGCAGTGAGGTTCAGGGTTATCAGCCCCAGCATTTT. Its translation: CASSEVQGYQPQHF.

The rearrangement links TRBV10-3 to TRBJ1-2; 7 nucleotides agree with TRBD1. The CDR3 contains 12 residues. The V and J ends lost 5 bases and 6 bases, in that order; junction bases with no gene match: 3. Germline V CDR1 and CDR2: ENHRY, SYGVKD. This CDR3 is CAISLQGDGYTF. CDR3 sequence (DNA): TGTGCCATCAGTCTCCAGGGGGATGGCTACACCTTC.